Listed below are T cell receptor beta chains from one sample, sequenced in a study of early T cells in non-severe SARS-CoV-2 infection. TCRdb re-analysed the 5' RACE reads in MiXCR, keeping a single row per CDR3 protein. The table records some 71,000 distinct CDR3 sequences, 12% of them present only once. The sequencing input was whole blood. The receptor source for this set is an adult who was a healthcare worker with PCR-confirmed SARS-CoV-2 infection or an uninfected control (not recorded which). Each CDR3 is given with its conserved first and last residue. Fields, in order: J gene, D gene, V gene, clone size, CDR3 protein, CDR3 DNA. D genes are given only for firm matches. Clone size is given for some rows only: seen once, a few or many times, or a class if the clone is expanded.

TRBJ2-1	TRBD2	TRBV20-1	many	CSAPRTSWDNEQFF	TGCAGTGCTCCCCGGACTAGCTGGGACAATGAGCAGTTCTTC
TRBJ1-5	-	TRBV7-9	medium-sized	CASSLGGFGQPQHF	TGTGCCAGCAGCTTAGGAGGGTTCGGTCAGCCCCAGCATTTT
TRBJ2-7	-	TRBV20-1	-	CSARQGEPYEQYF	TGCAGTGCTAGACAGGGAGAACCCTACGAGCAGTACTTC
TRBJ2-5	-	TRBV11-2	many	CASSQEETQYF	TGTGCCAGCAGCCAAGAAGAGACCCAGTACTTC
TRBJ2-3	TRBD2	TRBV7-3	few	CASSLTSGRAVDTQYF	TGTGCCAGCAGCTTAACCAGCGGGAGGGCCGTAGATACGCAGTATTTT
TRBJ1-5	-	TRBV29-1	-	CSAQGPNQPQHF	TGCAGCGCCCAGGGGCCCAATCAGCCCCAGCATTTT
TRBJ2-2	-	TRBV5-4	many	CASSFSRRKTGELFF	TGTGCCAGCAGCTTTTCCAGGAGAAAGACCGGGGAGCTGTTTTTT
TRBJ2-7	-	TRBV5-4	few	CAGSLGQRAYEQYF	TGTGCCGGCAGCTTAGGGCAGCGAGCCTACGAGCAGTACTTC
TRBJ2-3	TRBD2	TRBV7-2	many	CASRRLAGVPDTQYF	TGTGCCAGCAGAAGACTAGCGGGAGTCCCAGATACGCAGTATTTT
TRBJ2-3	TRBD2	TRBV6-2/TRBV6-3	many	CASSSPSGTSGGALGTDTQYF	TGTGCCAGCAGTTCCCCGTCCGGGACTAGCGGGGGGGCTTTGGGCACAGATACGCAGTATTTT
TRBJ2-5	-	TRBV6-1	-	CASRRTLETQYF	TGTGCCAGCAGAAGGACCCTAGAGACCCAGTACTTC
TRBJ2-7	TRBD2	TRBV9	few	CASSLDSGLAIYEQYF	TGTGCCAGCAGCCTCGATTCGGGACTAGCGATCTACGAGCAGTACTTC
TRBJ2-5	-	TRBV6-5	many	CASSYIGKETQYF	TGTGCCAGCAGTTATATAGGGAAGGAGACCCAGTACTTC
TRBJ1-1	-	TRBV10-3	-	CAISESGASTEAFF	TGTGCCATCAGTGAGTCTGGGGCTAGCACTGAAGCTTTCTTT
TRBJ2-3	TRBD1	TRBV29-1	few	CSVDGQGHTDTQYF	TGCAGCGTGGACGGACAGGGGCACACAGATACGCAGTATTTT
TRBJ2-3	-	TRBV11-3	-	CASSFSSDTQYF	TGTGCCAGCAGCTTTAGTTCAGATACGCAGTATTTT